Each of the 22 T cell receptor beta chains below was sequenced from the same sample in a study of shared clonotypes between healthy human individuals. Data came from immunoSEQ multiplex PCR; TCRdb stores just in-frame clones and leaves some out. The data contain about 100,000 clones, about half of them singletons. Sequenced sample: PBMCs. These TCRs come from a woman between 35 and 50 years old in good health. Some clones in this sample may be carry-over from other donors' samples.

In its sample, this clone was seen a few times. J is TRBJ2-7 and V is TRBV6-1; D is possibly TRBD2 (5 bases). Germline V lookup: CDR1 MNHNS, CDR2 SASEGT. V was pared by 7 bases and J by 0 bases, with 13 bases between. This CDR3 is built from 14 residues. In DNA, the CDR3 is TGTGCCAGCATCGGAGGCAGCCGCTCCTACGAGCAGTACTTC. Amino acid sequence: CASIGGSRSYEQYF.

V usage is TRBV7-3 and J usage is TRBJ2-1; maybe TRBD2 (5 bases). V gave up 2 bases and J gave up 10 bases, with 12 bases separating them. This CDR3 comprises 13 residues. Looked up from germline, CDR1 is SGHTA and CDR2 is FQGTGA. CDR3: CASSLEGRREQFF. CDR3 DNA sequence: TGTGCCAGCAGCTTAGAGGGTAGAAGGGAGCAGTTCTTC.

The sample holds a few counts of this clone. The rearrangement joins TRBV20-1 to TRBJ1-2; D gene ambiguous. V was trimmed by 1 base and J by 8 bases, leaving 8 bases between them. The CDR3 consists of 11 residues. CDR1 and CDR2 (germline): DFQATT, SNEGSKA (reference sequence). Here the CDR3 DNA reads TGCAGTGCTAGAGGGAACAAAGGCTACACCTTC. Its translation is CSARGNKGYTF.

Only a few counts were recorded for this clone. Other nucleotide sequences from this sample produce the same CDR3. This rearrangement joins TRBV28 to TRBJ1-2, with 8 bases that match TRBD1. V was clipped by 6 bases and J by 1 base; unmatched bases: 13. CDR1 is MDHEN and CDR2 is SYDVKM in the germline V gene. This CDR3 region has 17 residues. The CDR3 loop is CASRHLRDRSFNYGYTF. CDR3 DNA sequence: TGTGCCAGCAGGCACTTAAGGGACAGGTCCTTTAACTATGGCTACACCTTC.

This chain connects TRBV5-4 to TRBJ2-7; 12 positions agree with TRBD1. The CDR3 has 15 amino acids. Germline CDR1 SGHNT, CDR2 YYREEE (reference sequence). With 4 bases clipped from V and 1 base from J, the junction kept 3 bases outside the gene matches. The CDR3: CASSGGQGASYEQYF. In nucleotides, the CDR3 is TGTGCCAGCAGCGGGGGACAGGGGGCTTCCTACGAGCAGTACTTC.

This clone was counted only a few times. The CDR3 DNA reads TGTGCCAGCAGCTTAGACAGGGGGAACGAGCAGTACTTC. Amino acid sequence: CASSLDRGNEQYF. The V call is TRBV7-8, the J call TRBJ2-7; 8 bases line up with TRBD1. The CDR3 consists of 13 residues. J was trimmed by 5 bases and V by 1 base; bases with no gene match: 1. Germline CDR1 and CDR2: SGHVS and FQNEAQ.

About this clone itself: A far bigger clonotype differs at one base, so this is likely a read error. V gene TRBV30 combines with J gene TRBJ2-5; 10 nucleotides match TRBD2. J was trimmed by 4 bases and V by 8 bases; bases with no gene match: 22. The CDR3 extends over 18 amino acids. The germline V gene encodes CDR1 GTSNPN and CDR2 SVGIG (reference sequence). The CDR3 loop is CARKGVGKREGRRETQYF. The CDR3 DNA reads TGTGCCCGGAAGGGAGTGGGAAAGCGGGAGGGCCGACGAGAGACCCAGTACTTC.

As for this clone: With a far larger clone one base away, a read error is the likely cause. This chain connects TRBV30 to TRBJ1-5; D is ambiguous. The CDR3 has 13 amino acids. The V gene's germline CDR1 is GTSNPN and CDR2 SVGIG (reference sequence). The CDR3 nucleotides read TGTGCCCGGAGTGCCTATAGCAATCAGCCCCAGCATTTT. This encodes CARSAYSNQPQHF.

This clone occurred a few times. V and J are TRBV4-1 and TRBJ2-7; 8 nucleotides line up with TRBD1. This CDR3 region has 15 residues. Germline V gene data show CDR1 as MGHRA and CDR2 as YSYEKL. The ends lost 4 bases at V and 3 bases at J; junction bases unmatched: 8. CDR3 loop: CASSPTSTGGYEQYF. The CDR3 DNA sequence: TGCGCCAGCAGCCCGACGAGTACAGGGGGCTACGAGCAGTACTTC.

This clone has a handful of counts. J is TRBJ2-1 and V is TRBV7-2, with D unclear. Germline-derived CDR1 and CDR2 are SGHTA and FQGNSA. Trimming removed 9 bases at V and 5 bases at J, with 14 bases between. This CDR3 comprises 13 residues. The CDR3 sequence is CARSDLRDNEQFF. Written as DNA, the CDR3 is TGTGCCAGGTCCGATCTACGGGACAATGAGCAGTTCTTC. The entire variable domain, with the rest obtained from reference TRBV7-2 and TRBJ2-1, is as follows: GAGVSQSPSNKVTEKGKDVELRCDPISGHTALYWYRQSLGQGLEFLIYFQGNSAPDKSGLPSDRFSAERTGGSVSTLTIQRTQQEDSAVYLCARSDLRDNEQFFGPGTRLTVL.

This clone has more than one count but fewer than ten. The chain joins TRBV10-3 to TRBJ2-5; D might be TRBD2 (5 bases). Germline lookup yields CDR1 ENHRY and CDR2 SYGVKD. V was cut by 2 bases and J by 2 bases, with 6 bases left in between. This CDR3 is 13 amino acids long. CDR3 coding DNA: TGTGCCATCAGTGAGGGACTTCAAGAGACCCAGTACTTC. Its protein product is CAISEGLQETQYF.

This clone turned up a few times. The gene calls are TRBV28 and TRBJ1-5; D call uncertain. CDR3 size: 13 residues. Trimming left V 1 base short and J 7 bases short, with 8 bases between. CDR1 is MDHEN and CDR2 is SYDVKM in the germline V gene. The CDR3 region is CASSLLGGQPQHF. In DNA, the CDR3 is TGTGCCAGCAGTTTATTGGGCGGGCAGCCCCAGCATTTT.

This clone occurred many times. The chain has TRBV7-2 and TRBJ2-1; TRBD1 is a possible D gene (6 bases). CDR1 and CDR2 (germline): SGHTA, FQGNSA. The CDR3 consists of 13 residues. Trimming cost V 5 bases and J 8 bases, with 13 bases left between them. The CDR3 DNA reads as TGTGCCAGCAGCCGCCGTGGGGGCCATGAGCAGTTCTTC. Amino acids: CASSRRGGHEQFF.

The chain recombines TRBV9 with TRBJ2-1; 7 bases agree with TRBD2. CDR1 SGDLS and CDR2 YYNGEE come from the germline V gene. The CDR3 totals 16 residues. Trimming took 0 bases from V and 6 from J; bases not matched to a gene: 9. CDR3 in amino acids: CASSVAASGSRNEQFF. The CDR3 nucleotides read TGTGCCAGCAGCGTAGCGGCTAGCGGTTCACGCAATGAGCAGTTCTTC.

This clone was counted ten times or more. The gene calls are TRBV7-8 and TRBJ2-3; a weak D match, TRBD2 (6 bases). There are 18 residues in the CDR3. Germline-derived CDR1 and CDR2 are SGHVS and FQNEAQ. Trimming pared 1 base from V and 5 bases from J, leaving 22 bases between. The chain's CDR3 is CASSLGGYSGQGVDTQYF. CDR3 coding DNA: TGTGCCAGCAGCTTAGGCGGCTATAGCGGCCAAGGGGTAGATACGCAGTATTTT. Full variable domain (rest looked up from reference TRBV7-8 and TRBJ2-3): GAGVSQSPRYKVAKRGQDVALRCDPISGHVSLFWYQQALGQGPEFLTYFQNEAQLDKSGLPSDRFFAERPEGSVSTLKIQRTQQEDSAVYLCASSLGGYSGQGVDTQYFGPGTRLTVL.

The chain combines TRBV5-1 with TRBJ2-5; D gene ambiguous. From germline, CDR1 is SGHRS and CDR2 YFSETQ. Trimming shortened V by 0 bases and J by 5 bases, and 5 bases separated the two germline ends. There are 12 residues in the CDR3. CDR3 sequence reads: CASSLVGETQYF. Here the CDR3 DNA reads TGCGCCAGCAGCTTGGTGGGGGAGACCCAGTACTTC.

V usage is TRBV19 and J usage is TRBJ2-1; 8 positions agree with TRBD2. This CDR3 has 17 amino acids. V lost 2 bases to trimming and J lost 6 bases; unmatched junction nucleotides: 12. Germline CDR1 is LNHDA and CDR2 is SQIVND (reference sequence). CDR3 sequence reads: CASSITGGLAGVNEQFF. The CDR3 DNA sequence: TGTGCCAGTAGTATAACGGGCGGGCTAGCGGGCGTCAATGAGCAGTTCTTC.

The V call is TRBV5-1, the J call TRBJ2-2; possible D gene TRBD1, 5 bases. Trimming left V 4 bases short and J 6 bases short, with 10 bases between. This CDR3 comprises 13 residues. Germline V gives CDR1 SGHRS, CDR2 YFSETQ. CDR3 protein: CASSLGQAGELFF. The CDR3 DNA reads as TGCGCCAGCAGCCTTGGACAAGCCGGGGAGCTGTTTTTT.

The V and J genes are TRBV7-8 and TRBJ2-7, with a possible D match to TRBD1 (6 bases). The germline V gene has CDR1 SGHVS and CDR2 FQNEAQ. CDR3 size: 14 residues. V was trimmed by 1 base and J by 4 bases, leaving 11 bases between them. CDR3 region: CASSLVAGEYEQYF. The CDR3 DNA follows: TGTGCCAGCAGCTTAGTGGCAGGGGAGTACGAGCAGTACTTC.

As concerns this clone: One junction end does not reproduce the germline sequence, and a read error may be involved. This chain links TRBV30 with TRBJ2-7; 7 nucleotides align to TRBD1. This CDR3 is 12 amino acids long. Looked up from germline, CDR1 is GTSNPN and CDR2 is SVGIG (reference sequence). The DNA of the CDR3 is TGTGCCTGGAGTCCAACAGGGGACGAGCAGCACTTC. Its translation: CAWSPTGDEQHF.

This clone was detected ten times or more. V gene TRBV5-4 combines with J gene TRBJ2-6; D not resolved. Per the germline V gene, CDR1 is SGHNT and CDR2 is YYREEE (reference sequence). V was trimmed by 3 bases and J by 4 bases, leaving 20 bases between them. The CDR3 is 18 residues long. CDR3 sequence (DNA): TGTGCCAGCAGCTCCGCTGATCGACCCGCCGGGGGGGCCAACGTCCTGACTTTC. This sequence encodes CASSSADRPAGGANVLTF.

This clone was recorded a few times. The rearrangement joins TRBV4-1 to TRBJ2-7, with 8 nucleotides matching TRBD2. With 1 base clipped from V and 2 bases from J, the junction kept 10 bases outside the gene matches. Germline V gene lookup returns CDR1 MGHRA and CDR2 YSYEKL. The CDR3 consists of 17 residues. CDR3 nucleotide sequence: TGCGCCAGCAGCCAAGGTCTTCCCCTAGCGGGCGCCTACGAGCAGTACTTC. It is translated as CASSQGLPLAGAYEQYF.